This TCR beta chain appears in the sequencing data of a study of T cells after yellow fever vaccination. Study overall: Low-cell-number fractions were prepared with SMART-Seq v4 Ultra Low Input. Study conclusions and caveats: In FACS-sorted repertoires, abundant clonotypes from the bulk population could appear as contaminants.

As TCR cDNA was made by 5'RACE template switching, a universal primer site and UMIs were added. TCRdb reanalysed the 5' RACE reads using MiXCR and keeps one entry per CDR3 protein. This repertoire shows 130,000 or so distinct CDR3 sequences, over 12% found once; its top ten account for roughly 43%. The CDR3 runs to 18 residues. Trimming pared 6 bases from V and 5 bases from J, leaving 25 bases between. This clonotype was recorded many times. Its antigen is as yet unknown. The specimen was CD8+ T cells sorted from PBMCs, collected 5 days after the yellow fever booster vaccination. The TCR originated in a man aged 18 to 29 who received the YFV17D yellow fever vaccine. The chain couples TRBV12-3 or TRBV12-4 to TRBJ2-2, with D possibly called TRBD1 or TRBD2 (5 bases each). The CDR3 loop reads CASRRHLGQRGATGELFF. Written as DNA, the CDR3 is TGTGCCAGCAGACGACATCTCGGGCAAAGGGGAGCTACCGGGGAGCTGTTTTTT.